In this sample, the clone carrying this T cell receptor (beta chain) turned up many times. Its antigen remains unidentified. Trimming removed 2 bases from V and 2 bases from J, with 11 bases in between. Germline V gene lookup returns CDR1 MNHEY and CDR2 SVGEGT. The CDR3 is made up of 15 amino acids. The authors incorporated unique molecular identifiers into the TCR beta cDNA libraries. Roughly 450,000 cDNA molecules were recovered from an input of 1 to 10 million T cells. MiXCR was run by TCRdb on the PCR reads, yielding one entry per CDR3 protein. The sample includes about 430,000 distinct CDR3 sequences, 30% to 45% of them seen just once. The sample comes from a study of post-analysis software for immune sequencing data. Study summary: The patients showed relapsing-remitting, secondary progressive and progressive-relapsing multiple sclerosis courses. Study-wide points: Compared with controls, patients had more of roughly five TRBV segments, including TRBV5-6, TRBV5-1 and TRBV20-1. Multiple sclerosis patients showed significantly lower normalized Chao1 diversity than controls did.

Sequencing was carried out using blood. The rearrangement links TRBV6-2 or TRBV6-3 to TRBJ2-3; no reliable D call. The sequence was collected from a girl under 10 years old with multiple sclerosis. For the CDR3, the DNA is TGTGCCAGCAGTTACCTGGGTTCCTACACAGATACGCAGTATTTT. Translation gives CASSYLGSYTDTQYF.